The source of this TCR beta chain is a study of CD8 T cells in ankylosing spondylitis. Regarding the study as a whole: A TCR beta motif of roughly 8 highly homologous variants appeared characteristic of ankylosing spondylitis blood. CD8+ by phenotype, disease-linked clones were relatively rare in peripheral blood.

Molecular-barcoded quantitative 5'-RACE produced these TCR beta libraries. TCRdb re-called the 5' RACE reads through MiXCR, storing one row per CDR3 protein. Of 250,000 to 400,000 distinct CDR3 sequences listed, 11% are singletons. CDR3 length: 15 residues. The V end lost 1 base, the J end lost 2 bases, and 10 bases lay between the germline ends. Germline lookup yields CDR1 SGHTA and CDR2 FQGNSA. This clonotype was seen ten or more times. The antigen remains undetermined. This rearrangement joins TRBV7-2 to TRBJ2-3; no reliable D call. Sequenced sample: blood, either unsorted or a sorted T cell fraction (not recorded which). The TCR sequence derives from a female donor with ankylosing spondylitis or in good health (not recorded which). CDR3 loop: CASSLDEAFTDTQYF. For the CDR3, the DNA is TGTGCCAGCAGCTTAGATGAGGCCTTCACAGATACGCAGTATTTT.